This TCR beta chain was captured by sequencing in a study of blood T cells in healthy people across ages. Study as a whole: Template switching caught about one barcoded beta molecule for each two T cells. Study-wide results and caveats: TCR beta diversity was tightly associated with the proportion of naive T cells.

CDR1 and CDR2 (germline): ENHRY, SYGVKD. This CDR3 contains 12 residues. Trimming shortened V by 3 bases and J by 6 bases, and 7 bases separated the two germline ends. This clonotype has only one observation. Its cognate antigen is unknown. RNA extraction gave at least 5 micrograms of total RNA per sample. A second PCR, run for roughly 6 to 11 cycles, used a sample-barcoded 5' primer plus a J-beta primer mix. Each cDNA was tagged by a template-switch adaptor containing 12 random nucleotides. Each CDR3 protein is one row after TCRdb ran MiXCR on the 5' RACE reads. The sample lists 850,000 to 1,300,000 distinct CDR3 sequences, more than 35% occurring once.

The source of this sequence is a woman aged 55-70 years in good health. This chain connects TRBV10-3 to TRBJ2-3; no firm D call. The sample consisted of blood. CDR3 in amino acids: CAISDSSDTQYF. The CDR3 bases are TGTGCCATCAGTGACTCCTCGGATACGCAGTATTTT.